This T cell receptor (beta chain) is from a study of T-cell memory formation after mild COVID-19. This clonotype appeared a few times. Germline CDR1 reads SNHLY; CDR2 reads FYNNEI. V gave up 7 bases and J gave up 0 bases; unmatched junction bases: 4. The CDR3 is 14 amino acids. Employing constant-segment primers, 5'RACE generated TCR alpha and TCR beta cDNA libraries bearing sample barcodes and UMIs. TCRdb redid the calling of the 5' RACE reads with MiXCR, one entry per CDR3 protein. The table lists around 200,000 distinct CDR3 sequences, approximately 17% of them singletons, with roughly 3.8% in the top ten.

This clonotype was obtained from a young man who had mild COVID-19 (a few samples of this study predate the infection). Cell type and time point are not known. J is TRBJ2-3 and V is TRBV2; 7 bases fit TRBD2. Sequenced material: PBMCs or a T cell subset sorted from them (not recorded which). The CDR3 DNA is TGTGCCAGCAAGCTAGCGGAGAGCACAGATACGCAGTATTTT. Amino acids: CASKLAESTDTQYF.